This is a list of T cell receptor beta chains from one sample in a study of blood T cell repertoires in COVID-19. The data were produced by immunoSEQ multiplex PCR, yet TCRdb's version contains in-frame clones alone and is incomplete. The data hold about 86,000 clones, with more than 65% observed a single time. The sample taken for sequencing was peripheral blood. The receptor source for this set is a man in his 70s with acute or convalescent COVID-19. The CDR3 runs from the conserved cysteine through the conserved F or W. Fields, in order: clone size, V gene, D gene, J gene, CDR3 protein, CDR3 DNA. The D gene is left open where the match is weak. Only some rows state a clone size, as once, few, many or a class for expanded clones.

abundance: .
v_gene: TRBV20-1
d_gene: .
j_gene: TRBJ1-2
CDR3aa: CSASRARGGYTF
CDR3nt: TGCAGTGCTAGTAGAGCCAGGGGTGGCTACACCTTC

abundance: few
v_gene: TRBV6-1
d_gene: .
j_gene: TRBJ2-7
CDR3aa: CASREDYYEQYF
CDR3nt: TGTGCCAGCAGAGAAGATTACTACGAGCAGTACTTC

abundance: .
v_gene: TRBV19
d_gene: .
j_gene: TRBJ1-1
CDR3aa: CASSIEGGPLNTEAFF
CDR3nt: TGTGCCAGTAGTATAGAGGGGGGACCCCTGAACACTGAAGCTTTCTTT

abundance: .
v_gene: TRBV5-6
d_gene: TRBD1
j_gene: TRBJ1-2
CDR3aa: CASSSSWTGYYGYTF
CDR3nt: TGTGCCAGCAGCTCCAGTTGGACAGGATACTATGGCTACACCTTC

abundance: few
v_gene: TRBV9
d_gene: .
j_gene: TRBJ1-5
CDR3aa: CASSGGDSNQPQHF
CDR3nt: TGTGCCAGCAGCGGGGGGGATAGCAATCAGCCCCAGCATTTT

abundance: .
v_gene: TRBV28
d_gene: TRBD1
j_gene: TRBJ1-2
CDR3aa: CASNPGQGAYGYTF
CDR3nt: TGTGCCAGCAACCCTGGACAGGGGGCCTATGGCTACACCTTC

abundance: few
v_gene: TRBV4-2
d_gene: TRBD1
j_gene: TRBJ2-7
CDR3aa: CASSQSSVDGDRGYEQYF
CDR3nt: TGTGCCAGCAGCCAGTCATCCGTTGACGGGGACAGGGGCTACGAGCAGTACTTC

abundance: .
v_gene: TRBV3-1/TRBV3-2
d_gene: .
j_gene: TRBJ1-3
CDR3aa: CASSQEPSIGNTIYF
CDR3nt: TGTGCCAGCAGCCAAGAGCCATCTATTGGAAACACCATATATTTT

abundance: .
v_gene: TRBV3-1/TRBV3-2
d_gene: TRBD2
j_gene: TRBJ2-1
CDR3aa: CASSRTSGGYEQFF
CDR3nt: TGTGCCAGCAGCCGTACTAGCGGGGGGTATGAGCAGTTCTTC

abundance: few
v_gene: TRBV13
d_gene: .
j_gene: TRBJ1-2
CDR3aa: CASSLGGGEYYGYTF
CDR3nt: TGTGCCAGCAGCTTAGGGGGAGGGGAATACTATGGCTACACCTTC

abundance: .
v_gene: TRBV20-1
d_gene: .
j_gene: TRBJ1-1
CDR3aa: CSAIQESQAFF
CDR3nt: TGCAGTGCTATACAGGAGTCCCAAGCTTTCTTT

abundance: .
v_gene: TRBV7-2
d_gene: .
j_gene: TRBJ2-7
CDR3aa: CASSLYRAGTPAYEQYF
CDR3nt: TGTGCCAGCAGCTTATATAGGGCCGGGACACCCGCCTACGAGCAGTACTTC

abundance: .
v_gene: TRBV28
d_gene: TRBD1
j_gene: TRBJ2-4
CDR3aa: CASSIRTGGLNIQYF
CDR3nt: TGTGCCAGCAGCATTAGGACAGGGGGATTAAACATTCAGTACTTC

abundance: few
v_gene: TRBV5-4
d_gene: .
j_gene: TRBJ1-1
CDR3aa: CASLVDGGNTEAFF
CDR3nt: TGTGCCAGCTTGGTCGACGGGGGTAACACTGAAGCTTTCTTT

abundance: .
v_gene: TRBV9
d_gene: TRBD1
j_gene: TRBJ2-1
CDR3aa: CASSVRGLSYNEQFF
CDR3nt: TGTGCCAGCAGCGTCAGGGGGCTATCCTACAATGAGCAGTTCTTC

abundance: .
v_gene: TRBV7-9
d_gene: TRBD2
j_gene: TRBJ2-7
CDR3aa: CASSLMSGLVVEQYF
CDR3nt: TGTGCCAGCAGCTTAATGTCGGGACTAGTTGTCGAGCAGTACTTC

abundance: many
v_gene: TRBV4-1
d_gene: .
j_gene: TRBJ2-2
CDR3aa: CASSQDRNTANTGELFF
CDR3nt: TGCGCCAGCAGCCAAGACAGAAATACCGCGAACACCGGGGAGCTGTTTTTT

abundance: .
v_gene: TRBV30
d_gene: .
j_gene: TRBJ1-1
CDR3aa: CAGGQPTEAFF
CDR3nt: TGTGCCGGCGGACAGCCCACTGAAGCTTTCTTT

abundance: few
v_gene: TRBV2
d_gene: .
j_gene: TRBJ1-2
CDR3aa: CASIPGGIYGYTF
CDR3nt: TGTGCCAGCATCCCCGGAGGGATATATGGCTACACCTTC

abundance: .
v_gene: TRBV4-1
d_gene: .
j_gene: TRBJ1-1
CDR3aa: CASSPRRENTEAFF
CDR3nt: TGCGCCAGCAGCCCCCGGAGAGAGAACACTGAAGCTTTCTTT

abundance: .
v_gene: TRBV28
d_gene: .
j_gene: TRBJ1-3
CDR3aa: CASITSDSFGNTIYF
CDR3nt: TGTGCCAGCATAACATCGGACTCGTTTGGAAACACCATATATTTT

abundance: .
v_gene: TRBV27
d_gene: .
j_gene: TRBJ2-7
CDR3aa: CASSFTGGEQYF
CDR3nt: TGTGCCAGCAGTTTCACCGGCGGCGAGCAGTACTTC

abundance: .
v_gene: TRBV11-2
d_gene: .
j_gene: TRBJ1-2
CDR3aa: CASSTPQGGRNGYTF
CDR3nt: TGTGCCAGCAGCACTCCTCAAGGGGGAAGAAATGGCTACACCTTC

abundance: .
v_gene: TRBV7-7
d_gene: .
j_gene: TRBJ2-2
CDR3aa: CASSQGGSSNTGELFF
CDR3nt: TGTGCCAGCAGCCAGGGGGGCAGTTCGAACACCGGGGAGCTGTTTTTT

abundance: few
v_gene: TRBV24-1
d_gene: .
j_gene: TRBJ1-5
CDR3aa: CATSAGQGSDSNQPQHF
CDR3nt: TGTGCCACCAGTGCAGGGCAGGGGAGTGATAGCAATCAGCCCCAGCATTTT

abundance: medium-sized
v_gene: TRBV2
d_gene: .
j_gene: TRBJ1-2
CDR3aa: CASSTGQLNYGYTF
CDR3nt: TGTGCCAGCAGTACCGGACAGTTAAACTATGGCTACACCTTC

abundance: once
v_gene: TRBV2
d_gene: TRBD1
j_gene: TRBJ2-2
CDR3aa: CASRGTGVNTGELFF
CDR3nt: TGTGCCAGCAGAGGGACAGGGGTGAACACCGGGGAGCTGTTTTTT

abundance: .
v_gene: TRBV4-1
d_gene: TRBD1
j_gene: TRBJ1-4
CDR3aa: CASSQPDRDDEKLFF
CDR3nt: TGCGCCAGCAGCCAACCTGACAGGGACGATGAAAAACTGTTTTTT

abundance: few
v_gene: TRBV29-1
d_gene: .
j_gene: TRBJ1-1
CDR3aa: CSVEGDTGLYTEAFF
CDR3nt: TGCAGCGTTGAAGGGGACACGGGCCTCTACACTGAAGCTTTCTTT

abundance: .
v_gene: TRBV6-4
d_gene: .
j_gene: TRBJ1-2
CDR3aa: CASREINRERPGYTF
CDR3nt: TGTGCCAGCAGAGAAATTAACAGGGAACGTCCTGGCTACACCTTC

abundance: .
v_gene: TRBV28
d_gene: .
j_gene: TRBJ2-7
CDR3aa: CASSLPGRYEQYF
CDR3nt: TGTGCCAGCAGTCTTCCGGGGAGGTACGAGCAGTACTTC

abundance: .
v_gene: TRBV9
d_gene: .
j_gene: TRBJ1-6
CDR3aa: CASSVSGSSYNSPLHF
CDR3nt: TGTGCCAGCAGCGTTTCAGGCAGCTCCTATAATTCACCCCTCCACTTT

abundance: .
v_gene: TRBV5-6
d_gene: TRBD1
j_gene: TRBJ2-3
CDR3aa: CASSLFRGPSDTQYF
CDR3nt: TGTGCCAGCAGCTTGTTCAGGGGGCCGTCGGATACGCAGTATTTT

abundance: .
v_gene: TRBV6-5
d_gene: TRBD1
j_gene: TRBJ1-5
CDR3aa: CASRQGDQPQHF
CDR3nt: TGTGCCAGCAGGCAGGGGGACCAGCCCCAGCATTTT

abundance: few
v_gene: TRBV27
d_gene: TRBD2
j_gene: TRBJ2-7
CDR3aa: CASSPRGISVYEQYF
CDR3nt: TGTGCCAGCAGTCCGCGGGGGATAAGTGTATACGAGCAGTACTTC

abundance: few
v_gene: TRBV28
d_gene: TRBD1
j_gene: TRBJ2-2
CDR3aa: CASRRGDRESWTGELFF
CDR3nt: TGTGCCAGCAGAAGGGGCGACAGGGAAAGTTGGACCGGGGAGCTGTTTTTT

abundance: .
v_gene: TRBV7-6
d_gene: TRBD2
j_gene: TRBJ2-5
CDR3aa: CASSRLAGGLETQYF
CDR3nt: TGTGCCAGCAGCAGACTAGCGGGGGGGCTGGAGACCCAGTACTTC

abundance: .
v_gene: TRBV9
d_gene: TRBD1
j_gene: TRBJ1-2
CDR3aa: CASSSRTGGRYGYTF
CDR3nt: TGTGCCAGCAGCTCCAGGACAGGGGGAAGGTATGGCTACACCTTC

abundance: .
v_gene: TRBV5-4
d_gene: .
j_gene: TRBJ1-1
CDR3aa: CASSSNNRVSEAFF
CDR3nt: TGTGCCAGCAGCTCCAACAACAGGGTCTCTGAAGCTTTCTTT

abundance: .
v_gene: TRBV7-9
d_gene: .
j_gene: TRBJ1-1
CDR3aa: CASSSLGGYTEAFF
CDR3nt: TGTGCCAGCAGCTCCCTGGGGGGGTACACTGAAGCTTTCTTT

abundance: .
v_gene: TRBV5-1
d_gene: .
j_gene: TRBJ1-2
CDR3aa: CASSPDSNYGYTF
CDR3nt: TGCGCCAGCAGCCCGGACAGTAACTATGGCTACACCTTC

abundance: .
v_gene: TRBV11-3
d_gene: TRBD2
j_gene: TRBJ2-2
CDR3aa: CASSPGTSGGAVGELFF
CDR3nt: TGTGCCAGCAGCCCCGGGACTAGCGGGGGGGCCGTCGGGGAGCTGTTTTTT

abundance: .
v_gene: TRBV2
d_gene: TRBD2
j_gene: TRBJ2-2
CDR3aa: CASSKLAGASGELFF
CDR3nt: TGTGCCAGCAGTAAACTAGCGGGGGCGTCCGGGGAGCTGTTTTTT

abundance: .
v_gene: TRBV9
d_gene: .
j_gene: TRBJ1-3
CDR3aa: CASSARPGNSGNTIYF
CDR3nt: TGTGCCAGCAGCGCCCGGCCGGGAAACTCTGGAAACACCATATATTTT

abundance: .
v_gene: TRBV11-2
d_gene: TRBD1
j_gene: TRBJ2-5
CDR3aa: CASSRDREETQYF
CDR3nt: TGTGCCAGCAGCCGGGACAGGGAAGAGACCCAGTACTTC

abundance: .
v_gene: TRBV2
d_gene: .
j_gene: TRBJ1-2
CDR3aa: CASTVTGGQGGYTF
CDR3nt: TGTGCCAGCACCGTGACGGGGGGGCAGGGTGGCTACACCTTC

abundance: few
v_gene: TRBV27
d_gene: .
j_gene: TRBJ1-6
CDR3aa: CASSLSGQPMFDSPLHF
CDR3nt: TGTGCCAGCAGTTTATCCGGACAGCCGATGTTTGATTCACCCCTCCACTTT

abundance: .
v_gene: TRBV10-1
d_gene: .
j_gene: TRBJ2-5
CDR3aa: CASSEGRGLARKTQYF
CDR3nt: TGCGCCAGCAGTGAAGGGAGAGGGCTAGCGAGAAAGACCCAGTACTTC

abundance: .
v_gene: TRBV6-5
d_gene: .
j_gene: TRBJ1-2
CDR3aa: CATLPRGENYGYTF
CDR3nt: TGTGCCACCCTCCCGCGGGGGGAAAACTATGGCTACACCTTC

abundance: few
v_gene: TRBV28
d_gene: TRBD1
j_gene: TRBJ1-1
CDR3aa: CASSPQRTGRVTEAFF
CDR3nt: TGTGCCAGCAGCCCTCAGAGGACAGGGAGGGTTACTGAAGCTTTCTTT

abundance: .
v_gene: TRBV28
d_gene: .
j_gene: TRBJ1-1
CDR3aa: CASSSPSRQSFF
CDR3nt: TGTGCCAGCAGCTCACCCAGCCGACAGTCTTTCTTT

abundance: few
v_gene: TRBV28
d_gene: TRBD1
j_gene: TRBJ1-2
CDR3aa: CASSLAGTVNYGYTF
CDR3nt: TGTGCCAGCAGTTTAGCGGGGACAGTTAACTATGGCTACACCTTC

abundance: .
v_gene: TRBV7-3
d_gene: TRBD1
j_gene: TRBJ2-4
CDR3aa: CASSLGQGPYQGDIQYF
CDR3nt: TGTGCCAGCAGCTTAGGACAGGGGCCGTATCAGGGTGACATTCAGTACTTC

abundance: few
v_gene: TRBV18
d_gene: .
j_gene: TRBJ2-1
CDR3aa: CASSPPIAYNEQFF
CDR3nt: TGTGCCAGCTCACCACCTATCGCCTACAATGAGCAGTTCTTC

abundance: .
v_gene: TRBV6-6
d_gene: TRBD2
j_gene: TRBJ2-2
CDR3aa: CASSYPGGNTGELFF
CDR3nt: TGTGCCAGCAGTTACCCGGGGGGGAACACCGGGGAGCTGTTTTTT